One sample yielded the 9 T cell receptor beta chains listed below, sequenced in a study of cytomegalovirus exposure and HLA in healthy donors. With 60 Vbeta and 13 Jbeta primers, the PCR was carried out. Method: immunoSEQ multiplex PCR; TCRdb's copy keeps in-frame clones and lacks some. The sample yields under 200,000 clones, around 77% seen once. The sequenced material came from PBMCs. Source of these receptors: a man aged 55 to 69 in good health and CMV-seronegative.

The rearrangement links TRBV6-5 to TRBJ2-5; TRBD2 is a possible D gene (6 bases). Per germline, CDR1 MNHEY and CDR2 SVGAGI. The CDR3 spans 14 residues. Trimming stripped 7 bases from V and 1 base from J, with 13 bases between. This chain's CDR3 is CASIPAGFQETQYF. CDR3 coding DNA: TGTGCCAGCATCCCGGCGGGGTTCCAAGAGACCCAGTACTTC.

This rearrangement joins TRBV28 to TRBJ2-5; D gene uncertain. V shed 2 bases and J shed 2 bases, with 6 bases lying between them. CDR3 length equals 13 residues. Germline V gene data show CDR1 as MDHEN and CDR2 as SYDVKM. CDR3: CASSLARQETQYF. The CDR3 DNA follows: TGTGCCAGCAGTTTAGCGCGACAAGAGACCCAGTACTTC.

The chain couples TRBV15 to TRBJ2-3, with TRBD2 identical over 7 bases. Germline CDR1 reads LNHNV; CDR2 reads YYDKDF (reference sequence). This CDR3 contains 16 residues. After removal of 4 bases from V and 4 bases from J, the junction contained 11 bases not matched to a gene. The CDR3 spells CATSTEPGLRSDTQYF. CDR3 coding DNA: TGTGCCACCAGCACCGAACCGGGACTACGCTCAGATACGCAGTATTTT. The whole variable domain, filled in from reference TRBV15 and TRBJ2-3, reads DAMVIQNPRYQVTQFGKPVTLSCSQTLNHNVMYWYQQKSSQAPKLLFHYYDKDFNNEADTPDNFQSRRPNTSFCFLDIRSPGLGDTAMYLCATSTEPGLRSDTQYFGPGTRLTVL.

The CDR3 reads CASSGRTSGGLNTDTQYF. The CDR3 DNA reads TGTGCCAGCAGCGGGAGGACTAGCGGGGGATTAAACACAGATACGCAGTATTTT. The rearrangement links TRBV9 to TRBJ2-3, with TRBD2 matching over 13 bases. CDR1 is SGDLS, CDR2 YYNGEE, per germline. There are 18 residues in the CDR3. Losses at the gene ends were 3 bases for V and 2 bases for J; bases not matched to a gene: 9.

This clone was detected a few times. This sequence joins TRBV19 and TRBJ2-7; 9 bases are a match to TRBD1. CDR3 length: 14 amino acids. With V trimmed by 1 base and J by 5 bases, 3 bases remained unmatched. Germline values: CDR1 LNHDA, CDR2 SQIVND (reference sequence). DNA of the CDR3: TGTGCCAGTAGTATAGCCTGGACAGGGGACGAGCAGTACTTC. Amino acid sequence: CASSIAWTGDEQYF.

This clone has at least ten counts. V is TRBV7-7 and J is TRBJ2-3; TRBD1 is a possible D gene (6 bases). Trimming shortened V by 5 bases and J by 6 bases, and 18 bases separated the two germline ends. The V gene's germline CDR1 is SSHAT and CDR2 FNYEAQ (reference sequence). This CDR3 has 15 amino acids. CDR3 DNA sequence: TGTGCCAGCAGCCCCCAGGGGTCACCCCAGGATACGCAGTATTTT. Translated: CASSPQGSPQDTQYF.

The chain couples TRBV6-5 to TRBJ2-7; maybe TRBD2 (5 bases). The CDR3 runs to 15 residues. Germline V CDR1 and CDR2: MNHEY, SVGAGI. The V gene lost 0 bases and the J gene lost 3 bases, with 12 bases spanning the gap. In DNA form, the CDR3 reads TGTGCCAGCAGTTACTCTTATGAGGGATTCTACGAGCAGTACTTC. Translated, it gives CASSYSYEGFYEQYF.

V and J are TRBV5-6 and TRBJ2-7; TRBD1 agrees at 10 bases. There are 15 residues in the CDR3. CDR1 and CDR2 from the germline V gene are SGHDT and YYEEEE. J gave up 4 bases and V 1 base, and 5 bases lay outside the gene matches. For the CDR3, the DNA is TGTGCCAGCAGCTTGTTTGGGACAGGGGCGTACGAGCAGTACTTC. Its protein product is CASSLFGTGAYEQYF.

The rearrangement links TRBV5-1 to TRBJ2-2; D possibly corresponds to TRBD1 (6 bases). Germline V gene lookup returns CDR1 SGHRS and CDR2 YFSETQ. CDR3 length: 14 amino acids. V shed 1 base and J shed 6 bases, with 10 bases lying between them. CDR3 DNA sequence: TGCGCCAGCAGCTTGCGAGGGGGAGCCGGGGAGCTGTTTTTT. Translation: CASSLRGGAGELFF.